A selection of T cell receptor beta chains follows, all from one sample in a study of blood T cell repertoires in COVID-19. Profiling relied on immunoSEQ multiplex PCR, and the TCRdb table lists in-frame clones only, not all of them. The table records under 95,000 clones, about 80% of them present only once. Sequenced input: peripheral blood. These receptor sequences come from a man over 45 with acute or convalescent COVID-19. Both conserved end residues are part of each CDR3. D genes are given only for firm matches. Size is stated for part of the rows, as once, few or many counts, or as a class when the clone is expanded.

J gene,clone size,D gene,V gene,CDR3 DNA,CDR3 protein
TRBJ2-5,.,.,TRBV15,TGTGCCACCAGCAGATACAGGTCCCTTTCGGAGACCCAGTACTTC,CATSRYRSLSETQYF
TRBJ1-5,.,.,TRBV6-5,TGTGCCAGCACCAGGGAAAATCAGCCCCAGCATTTT,CASTRENQPQHF
TRBJ1-2,.,.,TRBV6-5,TGTGCCAGCAGTCGGGGGGGGTATGGCTACACCTTC,CASSRGGYGYTF
TRBJ1-5,.,TRBD1,TRBV11-3,TGTGCCAGCAGTCGCAGACAGGGTGGAGATCAGCCCCAGCATTTT,CASSRRQGGDQPQHF
TRBJ2-5,.,TRBD1,TRBV10-3,TGTGCCATCAGCGAGAGACAGGGGTCGGCAGAGACCCAGTACTTC,CAISERQGSAETQYF
TRBJ1-1,.,TRBD1,TRBV4-2,TGTGCCAGCAGCCAGGCAGACAGGGTTAACACTGAAGCTTTCTTT,CASSQADRVNTEAFF
TRBJ1-5,.,TRBD1,TRBV4-3,TGCGCCAGCAGCCAAGGGGCAGGGGGTCCGGGGCAGCCCCAGCATTTT,CASSQGAGGPGQPQHF
TRBJ2-1,.,TRBD1,TRBV7-3,TGTGCCAGCAGCAGGGCCGGGACAGGGTCCTACAATGAGCAGTTCTTC,CASSRAGTGSYNEQFF
TRBJ2-1,.,TRBD2,TRBV7-3,TGTGCCAGCAGCTTAGGGCTAGCGGTGAGCTCCTACAATGAGCAGTTCTTC,CASSLGLAVSSYNEQFF
TRBJ2-1,.,.,TRBV9,TGTGCCAGCAGCGTAGACCCTAGATCCTACAATGAGCAGTTCTTC,CASSVDPRSYNEQFF
TRBJ1-2,.,.,TRBV5-1,TGCGCCAGCAGCTTGGGCGACAGGAATCAGGGCTACACCTTC,CASSLGDRNQGYTF
TRBJ2-6,.,.,TRBV5-6,TGTGCCAGCAGCTTGAGGCGCGGGTTATCTGGGGCCAACGTCCTGACTTTC,CASSLRRGLSGANVLTF
TRBJ1-3,once,.,TRBV6-1,TGTGCCAGCAGTGAATTGGGGGGGTCAGCCGGAAACACCATATATTTT,CASSELGGSAGNTIYF
TRBJ2-1,.,.,TRBV11-2,TGTGCCAGCAGCTTAGAGAGGCTATGGCAGTTCTTC,CASSLERLWQFF
TRBJ2-6,once,.,TRBV19,TGTGCCAGTAGCACCACCGGACTCTACCTCTCTGGGGCCAACGTCCTGACTTTC,CASSTTGLYLSGANVLTF
TRBJ2-1,.,.,TRBV29-1,TGCAGCGTCAAATCAGGGATTTATGAGCAGTTCTTC,CSVKSGIYEQFF
TRBJ2-5,.,.,TRBV27,TGTGCCAGCAGTTTAGCAGGGCGAGAGACCCAGTACTTC,CASSLAGRETQYF
TRBJ2-3,.,TRBD1,TRBV27,TGTGCCAGCAGTTTATCCAGGGACAGGAGCACAGATACGCAGTATTTT,CASSLSRDRSTDTQYF
TRBJ1-5,once,.,TRBV6-5,TGTGCCAGCGGAGTCAATCAGCCCCAGCATTTT,CASGVNQPQHF
TRBJ1-2,.,TRBD1,TRBV4-3,TGCGCCAGCAGCCCGACAGGGGTCTATGGCTACACCTTC,CASSPTGVYGYTF
TRBJ2-5,.,.,TRBV5-1,TGCGCCAGCAGCTACGAGATCACAGAGACCCAGTACTTC,CASSYEITETQYF
TRBJ2-3,.,TRBD1,TRBV30,TGTGCCTGGAATAAGGGGGCGATCACAGATACGCAGTATTTT,CAWNKGAITDTQYF
TRBJ1-2,.,TRBD1,TRBV7-3,TGTGCCAGCAGCCAGACACCGGGACAGGGGTTCTATGGCTACACCTTC,CASSQTPGQGFYGYTF
TRBJ1-5,.,.,TRBV4-3,TGCGCCAGCAGCCAAGATAACAGATTTAATCAGCCCCAGCATTTT,CASSQDNRFNQPQHF
TRBJ2-3,.,.,TRBV7-2,TGTGCCAGCAGCTTTGAGCGTTCTAGCACAGATACGCAGTATTTT,CASSFERSSTDTQYF
TRBJ2-1,.,.,TRBV6-6,TGTGCCAGCGGTCTTCCCTTCGAGAAGCAGTTCTTC,CASGLPFEKQFF
TRBJ1-6,.,.,TRBV6-5,TGTGCCAGCACGAGGAATTCACCCCTCCACTTT,CASTRNSPLHF
TRBJ1-4,.,TRBD1,TRBV5-7,TGTGCCAGCAGCTTGGCAGGGGCGGGGTCCAGGGGGCGAAAGGAAAAACTGTTTTTT,CASSLAGAGSRGRKEKLFF
TRBJ1-1,.,.,TRBV3-1/TRBV3-2,TGTGCCAGCACCCTCGGGGGGGCGCGTACTAACACTGAAGCTTTCTTT,CASTLGGARTNTEAFF
TRBJ2-3,.,.,TRBV18,TGTGCCAGCTCACCATCTGGGGGCGGTAAAGATACGCAGTATTTT,CASSPSGGGKDTQYF
TRBJ1-5,.,TRBD1,TRBV19,TGTGCCAGTAGGCCTGGGACAGGGGTCGGTCAGCCCCAGCATTTT,CASRPGTGVGQPQHF
TRBJ1-4,once,TRBD1,TRBV15,TGTGCCACCAGCAGAAATGACAGGGTTTTACTGTTTTTT,CATSRNDRVLLFF
TRBJ2-1,.,TRBD2,TRBV4-3,TGCGCCAGCAGCCAAGGGACTAGCGGGTTACGCGGCGCCTACAATGAGCAGTTCTTC,CASSQGTSGLRGAYNEQFF
TRBJ2-7,.,.,TRBV3-1/TRBV3-2,TGTGCCAGCAGCCAAGATTTGACAGGTTTCTACGAGCAGTACTTC,CASSQDLTGFYEQYF
TRBJ2-7,few,.,TRBV11-3,TGTGCCAGCAGCTTAGGAGGCAGAAAAGGCGACGAGCAGTACTTC,CASSLGGRKGDEQYF
TRBJ1-2,.,.,TRBV6-4,TGTGCCAGCAGTGACAGGGGCTATGGCTACACCTTC,CASSDRGYGYTF
TRBJ1-2,.,.,TRBV15,TGTGCCACCAGCCCACCACTGGGGTTGACAGAATCTCTGGGTGGCTACACCTTC,CATSPPLGLTESLGGYTF
TRBJ2-7,.,TRBD2,TRBV7-2,TGTGCCAGCAGCTTAAGCGGGGCCCTCTCCTACGAGCAGTACTTC,CASSLSGALSYEQYF
TRBJ2-2,.,TRBD1,TRBV5-6,TGTGCCAGCAGCCTCGGCCCGACAGGGCTAAGGACCGGGGAGCTGTTTTTT,CASSLGPTGLRTGELFF
TRBJ1-1,.,TRBD1,TRBV30,TGTGCCTGGAGTAAATCGACAGGGGCGTACACTGAAGCTTTCTTT,CAWSKSTGAYTEAFF
TRBJ2-2,.,.,TRBV24-1,TGTGCCACCAGTGATTCCGCCAGGGCGAACACCGGGGAGCTGTTTTTT,CATSDSARANTGELFF